A single sample is the source of the 12 T cell receptor beta chains below, sequenced in a study of beta chain features in type 1 diabetes. The study reverse transcribed the entire isolated RNA, so it sequenced expressed TCRB transcripts. Profiling relied on immunoSEQ multiplex PCR, and the TCRdb table lists in-frame clones only, not all of them. The table shows under 450,000 clones, with roughly 14% occurring only once. Sequencing input: naive CD4+ T cells from blood. These receptors all come from a man younger than 45 in good health.

About this clone itself: A junction boundary mismatches the germline segment, possibly from a read error. The rearrangement uses TRBV7-7 and TRBJ2-1, with D tentatively TRBD1 or TRBD2 (5 bases each). Germline V gene data show CDR1 as SSHAT and CDR2 as FNYEAQ (reference sequence). This CDR3 is 14 amino acids long. In nucleotides, the CDR3 is TGTGCTAGCAGCGACAGCCAGGGAGAGGGTGAGCAGTTCTTC. Residues: CASSDSQGEGEQFF.

In its sample, this clone was seen a few times. The chain combines TRBV11-3 with TRBJ2-5; D might be TRBD1 (6 bases). Germline V gene lookup returns CDR1 SGHNT and CDR2 YENEEA. The V gene lost 2 bases and the J gene lost 2 bases, with 15 bases spanning the gap. CDR3 length: 16 amino acids. This CDR3 reads CASSLSLARGQETQYF. The DNA of the CDR3 is TGTGCCAGCAGCTTATCCCTGGCCAGGGGTCAAGAGACCCAGTACTTC.

The V gene is TRBV13, the J gene TRBJ1-5; no reliable D call. The CDR3 sequence is 12 residues long. V lost 3 bases to trimming and J lost 4 bases, with 4 bases between them. The germline V gene has CDR1 PRHDT and CDR2 FYEKMQ (reference sequence). As DNA, the CDR3 is TGTGCCAGCAGCTTTCGAAATCAGCCCCAGCATTTT. This codes for CASSFRNQPQHF.

This clone was detected a few times. This rearrangement joins TRBV18 to TRBJ2-7, with D maybe TRBD1 (6 bases). Trimming left V 2 bases short and J 3 bases short, with 11 bases between. This CDR3 is built from 14 residues. The V gene's germline CDR1 is KGHSH and CDR2 LQKENI. CDR3 protein: CASSPKGDGYEQYV. Here the CDR3 DNA reads TGTGCCAGCTCACCAAAGGGGGATGGCTACGAGCAGTACGTC.

The V gene is TRBV9, the J gene TRBJ2-3, with 7 nucleotides matching TRBD2. Germline loops: CDR1 SGDLS, CDR2 YYNGEE. V lost 2 bases, J lost 0 bases, and 3 bases stayed unmatched. This CDR3 has 15 residues. CDR3 sequence reads: CASSVTSTSTDTQYF. For the CDR3, the DNA is TGTGCCAGCAGCGTGACTAGCACTAGCACAGATACGCAGTATTTT.

This clone was counted between two and nine times. This chain uses TRBV7-9 with TRBJ2-1; 7 bases align to TRBD2. This CDR3 spans 14 amino acids. Germline CDR1 SEHNR, CDR2 FQNEAQ (reference sequence). The V gene end was trimmed by 5 bases and the J gene end by 5 bases; junction bases not matched to a gene: 6. The CDR3 bases are TGTGCCAGCAGCCTAAGCGGGACTAACAATGAGCAGTTCTTC. This translates into CASSLSGTNNEQFF.

The chain carries TRBV5-1 and TRBJ1-2; no reliable D call. The CDR3 contains 14 residues. Deletions cut 0 bases from V and 2 bases from J, with 8 bases between. Per germline, CDR1 SGHRS and CDR2 YFSETQ. In DNA form, the CDR3 reads TGCGCCAGCAGCTTGGCCAAGATGAACTATGGCTACACCTTC. It codes for CASSLAKMNYGYTF.

This clone was found a few times. J is TRBJ2-3 and V is TRBV7-9; 8 nucleotides match TRBD1. The ends lost 0 bases at V and 2 bases at J; junction bases unmatched: 7. The length of the CDR3 is 17 residues. Per the germline V gene, CDR1 is SEHNR and CDR2 is FQNEAQ (reference sequence). CDR3 sequence (DNA): TGTGCCAGCAGCTTAGCGCTAACAGGGGGAATCACAGATACGCAGTATTTT. Amino acid sequence: CASSLALTGGITDTQYF.

This clone was observed a handful of times. CDR3 nucleotide sequence: TGTGCCAGCAGCCCTAATGGACCTCATGAGACCCAGTACTTC. Its protein is CASSPNGPHETQYF. J is TRBJ2-5 and V is TRBV7-3; D is ambiguous. CDR3 size: 14 residues. V lost 5 bases and J 5 bases, leaving 15 bases between the germline ends. Germline V CDR1 and CDR2: SGHTA, FQGTGA.

This clone was seen a few times. Other DNA sequences of this sample code for an identical CDR3. The rearrangement uses TRBV29-1 and TRBJ1-1; weak D call: TRBD1 (5 bases). This CDR3 spans 12 amino acids. The V and J ends lost 7 bases and 1 base respectively, with 10 bases between them. Per germline, CDR1 SQVTM and CDR2 ANQGSEA. CDR3 nucleotide sequence: TGCAGCGGCGGGACTGCGAACACTGAAGCTTTCTTT. As protein: CSGGTANTEAFF.

The chain combines TRBV11-3 with TRBJ2-1; D is ambiguous. V was cut by 0 bases and J by 9 bases, with 12 bases left in between. CDR3 size: 14 residues. Per germline, CDR1 SGHNT and CDR2 YENEEA. The CDR3 spells CASSLDSVLGEQFF. The CDR3 DNA reads TGTGCCAGCAGCTTAGATTCCGTACTTGGTGAGCAGTTCTTC.

The genes are TRBV30 and TRBJ2-3, with D perhaps given as TRBD1 or TRBD2 (6 bases each). CDR1 is GTSNPN, CDR2 SVGIG, per germline (reference sequence). The CDR3 is 14 residues long. Trimming removed 0 bases from V and 1 base from J, with 8 bases in between. The CDR3 bases are TGTGCCTGGAGTGTGAGGGGGGGCACAGATACGCAGTATTTT. Its protein is CAWSVRGGTDTQYF. Full variable domain (remainder filled in from reference TRBV30 and TRBJ2-3): SQTIHQWPATLVQPVGSPLSLECTVEGTSNPNLYWYRQAAGRGLQLLFYSVGIGQISSEVPQNLSASRPQDRQFILSSKKLLLSDSGFYLCAWSVRGGTDTQYFGPGTRLTVL.